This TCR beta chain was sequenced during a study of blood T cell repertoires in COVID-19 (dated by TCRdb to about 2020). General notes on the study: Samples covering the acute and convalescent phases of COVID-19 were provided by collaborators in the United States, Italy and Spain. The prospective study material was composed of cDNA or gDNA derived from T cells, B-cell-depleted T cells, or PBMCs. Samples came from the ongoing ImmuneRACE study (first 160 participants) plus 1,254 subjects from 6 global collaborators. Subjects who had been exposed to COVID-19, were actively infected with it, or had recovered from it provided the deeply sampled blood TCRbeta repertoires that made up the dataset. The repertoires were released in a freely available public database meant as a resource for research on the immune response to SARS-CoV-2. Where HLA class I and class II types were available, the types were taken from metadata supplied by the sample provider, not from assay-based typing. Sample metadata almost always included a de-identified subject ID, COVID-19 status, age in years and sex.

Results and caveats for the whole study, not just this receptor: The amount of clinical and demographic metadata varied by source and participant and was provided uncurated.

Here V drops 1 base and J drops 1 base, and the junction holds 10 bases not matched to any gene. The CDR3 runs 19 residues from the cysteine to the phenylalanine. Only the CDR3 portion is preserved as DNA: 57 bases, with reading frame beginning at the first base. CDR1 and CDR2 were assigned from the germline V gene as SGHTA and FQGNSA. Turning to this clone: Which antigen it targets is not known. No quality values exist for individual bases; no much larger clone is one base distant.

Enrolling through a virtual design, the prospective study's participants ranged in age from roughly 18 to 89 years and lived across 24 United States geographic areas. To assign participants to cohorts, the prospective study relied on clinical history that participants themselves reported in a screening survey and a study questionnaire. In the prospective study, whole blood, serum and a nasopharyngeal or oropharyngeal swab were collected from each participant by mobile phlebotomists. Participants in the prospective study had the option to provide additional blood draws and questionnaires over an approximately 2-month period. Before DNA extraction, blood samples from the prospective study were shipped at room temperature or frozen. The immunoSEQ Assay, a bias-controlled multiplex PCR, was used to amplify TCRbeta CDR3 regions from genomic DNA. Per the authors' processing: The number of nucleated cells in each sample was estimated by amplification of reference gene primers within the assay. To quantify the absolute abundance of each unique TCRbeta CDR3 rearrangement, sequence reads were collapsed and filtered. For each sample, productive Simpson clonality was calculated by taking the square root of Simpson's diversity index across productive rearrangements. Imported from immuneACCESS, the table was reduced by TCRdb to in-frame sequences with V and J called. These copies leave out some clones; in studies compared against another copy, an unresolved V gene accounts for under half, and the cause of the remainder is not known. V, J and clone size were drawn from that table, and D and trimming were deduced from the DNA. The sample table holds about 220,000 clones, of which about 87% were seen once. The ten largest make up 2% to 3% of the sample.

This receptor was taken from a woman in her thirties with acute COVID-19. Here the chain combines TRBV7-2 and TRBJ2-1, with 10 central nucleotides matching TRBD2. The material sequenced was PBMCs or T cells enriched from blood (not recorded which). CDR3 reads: CASSLVFSLAGESYNEQFF. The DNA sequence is TGTGCCAGCAGCTTAGTGTTTTCGCTAGCGGGGGAATCCTACAATGAGCAGTTCTTC.